This T cell receptor (beta chain) is drawn from a study of identical twins. General study points: Fewer insertions marked abundant cord blood beta clonotypes; young adult naive trended weakly, memory not at all.

Trimming cost V 7 bases and J 1 base, with 13 bases left between them. The CDR3 covers 15 residues. TCRdb processed the 5' RACE reads anew with MiXCR; each CDR3 protein has one entry. The data contain roughly 480,000 distinct CDR3 sequences, around 24% of them singletons. Notes on this clonotype: Antigen unknown.

The same sample was also studied in work on T cells expressing NK-cell markers.

This receptor was obtained from a woman aged 18-35 years in good health. The rearrangement joins TRBV12-3 or TRBV12-4 to TRBJ2-2, with D perhaps matching TRBD2 (6 bases). The sample was CD4+ T cells sorted from blood. This CDR3 reads CASIRTTLNTGELFF. The DNA of the CDR3 is TGTGCCAGCATACGGACTACCCTGAACACCGGGGAGCTGTTTTTT.